These 30 T cell receptor beta chains came from one sample sequenced in a study of blood T cells in healthy people across ages. The second PCR ran about 6 to 11 cycles with a sample-barcoded 5' primer and J-beta primers. Using its own MiXCR run on the 5' RACE reads, TCRdb lists one record per CDR3 protein. The sample has roughly 2 million distinct CDR3 sequences, approximately 50% seen once. Specimen: blood. These receptors were taken from a woman in her 40s in good health.

The chain carries TRBV3-1 and TRBJ2-5; D ambiguous. CDR1 and CDR2 (germline): LGHDT, YNNKEL (reference sequence). V gave up 5 bases and J gave up 7 bases, with 17 bases separating them. The length of the CDR3 is 14 residues. The CDR3 DNA follows: TGTGCCAGCAGCACTCGGGCCCAATTGGGGACCCAGTACTTC. Protein product: CASSTRAQLGTQYF.

This chain links TRBV20-1 with TRBJ1-6, with D maybe TRBD1 (5 bases). Germline CDR1 DFQATT, CDR2 SNEGSKA (reference sequence). The CDR3 has 14 amino acids. Deletions cut 6 bases from V and 8 bases from J, with 17 bases between. CDR3 protein: CSARTGIRDSPLHF. The CDR3 bases are TGCAGTGCCCGTACCGGGATCAGGGATTCACCCCTCCACTTT.

This clonotype was picked up one time. The gene calls are TRBV7-9 and TRBJ1-2; D ambiguous. Germline assignment: CDR1 SEHNR and CDR2 FQNEAQ (reference sequence). CDR3 size: 13 residues. V dropped 5 bases and J dropped 0 bases, with 7 bases sitting between them. CDR3 bases: TGTGCCAGCAGCCCATTGACTAACTATGGCTACACCTTC. It is translated as CASSPLTNYGYTF.

This rearrangement joins TRBV7-2 to TRBJ2-1, with a possible D match to TRBD1 (6 bases). The CDR3 is 16 residues long. CDR1 is SGHTA, CDR2 FQGNSA, per germline. The V gene lost 1 base and the J gene lost 6 bases, with 16 bases spanning the gap. DNA of the CDR3: TGTGCCAGCAGCTTAGTCCCGGGACAAGGCTCCAATGAGCAGTTCTTC. It specifies CASSLVPGQGSNEQFF. Variable domain in full (rest from reference TRBV7-2 and TRBJ2-1): GAGVSQSPSNKVTEKGKDVELRCDPISGHTALYWYRQSLGQGLEFLIYFQGNSAPDKSGLPSDRFSAERTGGSVSTLTIQRTQQEDSAVYLCASSLVPGQGSNEQFFGPGTRLTVL.

The V and J genes are TRBV12-3 or TRBV12-4 and TRBJ2-3; D is uncertain. Trimming stripped 5 bases from V and 3 bases from J, with 18 bases between. The CDR3 totals 16 residues. CDR3 in amino acids: CASSPPRGSITDTQYF. The CDR3 DNA is TGTGCCAGCAGTCCCCCGAGAGGAAGTATTACAGATACGCAGTATTTT.

This clonotype was recorded a few times. This rearrangement joins TRBV5-1 to TRBJ2-4; no clear D. The DNA end is more similar to TRBJ2-7, so the J call may be wrong. CDR3 size: 15 residues. CDR1 is SGHRS and CDR2 is YFSETQ in the germline V gene. CDR3 loop: CASSLGQASTYEQYF. In DNA form, the CDR3 reads TGCGCCAGCAGCTTGGGGCAGGCCTCCACCTACGAGCAGTACTTC.

The chain uses TRBV27 and TRBJ2-1, with 12 positions matching TRBD1. J gave up 10 bases and V 2 bases, and 9 bases lay outside the gene matches. The CDR3 is made up of 16 amino acids. The germline CDR1 and CDR2 sequences are MNHEY and SMNVEV (reference sequence). In DNA form, the CDR3 reads TGTGCCAGCAGTTTAACGGGGACAGGGGGCCGCGGCGAGCAGTTCTTC. Protein sequence: CASSLTGTGGRGEQFF.

This clonotype was seen a few times. This chain joins TRBV7-9 and TRBJ1-2; D gene uncertain. The V end was cut by 0 bases, the J end by 8 bases, with 13 bases between. Germline V gene lookup returns CDR1 SEHNR and CDR2 FQNEAQ (reference sequence). The CDR3 runs 14 residues. CDR3 coding DNA: TGTGCCAGCAGCTTAGCCTCGCAGATAAAGGGCTACACCTTC. It codes for CASSLASQIKGYTF.

The chain uses TRBV2 and TRBJ2-6; D is unclear. This CDR3 is built from 15 residues. Germline-derived CDR1 and CDR2 are SNHLY and FYNNEI. The V and J ends lost 6 bases and 1 base respectively, with 10 bases between them. The CDR3 bases are TGTGCCAGCAGAAGTTTAGGATCTGGGGCCAACGTCCTGACTTTC. The encoded protein is CASRSLGSGANVLTF.

In its sample, this clonotype was seen a few times. The chain links TRBV27 to TRBJ2-1; tentative D call: TRBD2 (6 bases). The CDR3 loop spans 14 amino acids. Trimming left V 6 bases short and J 7 bases short, with 16 bases between. Per germline, CDR1 MNHEY and CDR2 SMNVEV (reference sequence). The CDR3 spells CASSPPGLRNEQFF. The CDR3 DNA sequence: TGTGCCAGCAGCCCACCGGGACTCCGTAATGAGCAGTTCTTC.

There are a few counts of this clonotype. The V and J genes are TRBV5-1 and TRBJ2-3; D unclear. Trimming took 4 bases from V and 2 from J, leaving 14 bases between them. Germline CDR1 reads SGHRS; CDR2 reads YFSETQ. The CDR3 length is 15 residues. The CDR3: CASSPGDRATDTQYF. The CDR3 DNA follows: TGCGCCAGCAGCCCTGGGGATCGGGCCACAGATACGCAGTATTTT.

The chain has TRBV4-3 and TRBJ2-5; 7 positions match TRBD1. The junction had 21 bases not matched to a gene; V was cut back by 0 bases and J by 11 bases. This CDR3 comprises 18 residues. Germline V CDR1 and CDR2: LGHNA, YSLEER. The CDR3, as DNA: TGCGCCAGCAGCCAAGATCTGAGGGGGCCGGGTTCCTACAATGAGCAGTACTTC. Amino acids: CASSQDLRGPGSYNEQYF.

In the case of this clonotype: An end of the junction does not agree with germline; a read error may underlie this. The rearrangement uses TRBV6-2 or TRBV6-3 and TRBJ2-7; D is unclear. The CDR3 is 11 residues long. CDR1 is MNHEY, CDR2 SVGEGT, per germline. In DNA form, the CDR3 reads TGTGCCAGCGGAGACGGCTACGAGAAGTACTTC. Its translation is CASGDGYEKYF.

The chain is built from TRBV5-1 and TRBJ2-5, with D possibly called TRBD1 or TRBD2 (5 bases each). CDR3 size: 14 residues. Trimming cost V 5 bases and J 4 bases, with 15 bases left between them. The germline gives CDR1 SGHRS, CDR2 YFSETQ. The CDR3 loop reads CASSLWGMGETQYF. CDR3 DNA sequence: TGCGCCAGCAGTCTATGGGGGATGGGAGAGACCCAGTACTTC.

This clonotype was counted between two and nine times. The V call is TRBV20-1, the J call TRBJ2-1, with unresolved D. Germline CDR1 and CDR2: DFQATT and SNEGSKA (reference sequence). The V and J ends lost 1 base and 9 bases respectively, with 10 bases between them. The length of the CDR3 is 12 residues. DNA of the CDR3: TGCAGTGCTAGAGTTTTAGTCCCTGAGCAGTTCTTC. It is translated as CSARVLVPEQFF.

About this clonotype: One end of the junction varies from germline; a read error may be responsible. V usage is TRBV20-1 and J usage is TRBJ2-3; D is perhaps TRBD1 (6 bases). Germline-derived CDR1 and CDR2 are DFQATT and SNEGSKA (reference sequence). The CDR3 length is 14 residues. DNA for the CDR3: TGCAGTGCTCGAGACAGGCCTAGCACAGATACGCAGTATTTT. Amino acid sequence: CSARDRPSTDTQYF.

This clonotype occurred many times. The chain combines TRBV7-8 with TRBJ2-7; no definite D call. With 3 bases removed from V and 1 base from J, the gap between germline ends came to 7 bases. The CDR3 loop spans 13 amino acids. Germline assignment: CDR1 SGHVS and CDR2 FQNEAQ. The DNA for the CDR3 is TGTGCCAGCAGCTTCGGGCAGTCCTACGAGCAGTACTTC. This translates into CASSFGQSYEQYF.

The V call is TRBV5-1, the J call TRBJ1-2; 7 bases align to TRBD1. The J segment lost 6 bases and the V segment lost 4 bases, leaving 9 bases of the junction unmatched. Per the germline V gene, CDR1 is SGHRS and CDR2 is YFSETQ. The CDR3 consists of 14 residues. The CDR3: CASSPGTAPNGYTF. The CDR3 DNA sequence: TGCGCCAGCAGCCCCGGGACAGCTCCGAATGGCTACACCTTC.

This clonotype was seen many times. The chain uses TRBV6-6 and TRBJ2-7; D not certain. Trimming removed 0 bases at V and 2 bases at J, with 2 bases between. Germline V lookup: CDR1 MNHNY, CDR2 SVGAGI (reference sequence). The CDR3 consists of 12 residues. Here the CDR3 DNA reads TGTGCCAGCAGTTACTCCCCCTACGAGCAGTACTTC. Its protein product is CASSYSPYEQYF.

This chain uses TRBV14 with TRBJ1-6, with 8 bases fitting TRBD1. In germline, CDR1 is SGHDN, CDR2 FVKESK. The CDR3 is made up of 17 amino acids. V shed 5 bases and J 10 bases; nucleotides not matched to a gene: 16. For the CDR3, the DNA is TGTGCCAGCAGCGACCGGGACAGGCCTCCTTTGAGATCACCCCTCCACTTT. It translates to CASSDRDRPPLRSPLHF.

The gene calls are TRBV29-1 and TRBJ1-2; 11 nucleotides match TRBD1. This CDR3 region has 12 residues. Germline loops: CDR1 SQVTM, CDR2 ANQGSEA. J lost 7 bases, V lost 6 bases, and 4 bases had no gene match. The CDR3 spells CSVAGTGGGYTF. Written as DNA, the CDR3 is TGCAGCGTAGCAGGGACAGGGGGTGGCTACACCTTC.

This chain links TRBV29-1 with TRBJ1-2; TRBD1 might be the D (6 bases). V lost 4 bases, J lost 8 bases, and 20 bases lay in between. The length of the CDR3 is 14 residues. Germline V gives CDR1 SQVTM, CDR2 ANQGSEA. The CDR3: CSVGELTGISGYTF. The CDR3 DNA follows: TGCAGCGTTGGGGAACTAACAGGGATTAGCGGCTACACCTTC.

The V call is TRBV9, the J call TRBJ2-1; D is ambiguous. V lost 1 base and J 7 bases, leaving 9 bases between the germline ends. The germline gives CDR1 SGDLS, CDR2 YYNGEE. This CDR3 has 13 residues. DNA for the CDR3: TGTGCCAGCAGCGTATGGGCCACGAATGAGCAGTTCTTC. The encoded protein is CASSVWATNEQFF.

This clonotype was recorded a few times. The chain recombines TRBV28 with TRBJ1-2; D is unresolved. This CDR3 region has 13 residues. V lost 2 bases to trimming and J lost 4 bases, with 8 bases between them. CDR1 is MDHEN, CDR2 SYDVKM, per germline. In DNA form, the CDR3 reads TGTGCCAGCAGTTTACCGGGGATCTATGGCTACACCTTC. Translation: CASSLPGIYGYTF.

This clonotype was observed once. The CDR3 DNA sequence: TGCAGTGCTGGGACAGGGAGCGGGTATGGCTACACCTTC. Translation gives CSAGTGSGYGYTF. The chain is built from TRBV20-1 and TRBJ1-2, with 9 bases aligning to TRBD1. The J segment lost 5 bases and the V segment lost 5 bases, leaving 6 bases of the junction unmatched. This CDR3 contains 13 residues. Germline V gives CDR1 DFQATT, CDR2 SNEGSKA (reference sequence).

V usage is TRBV6-5 and J usage is TRBJ2-7; D might be TRBD1 or TRBD2, each matching 8 bases. The end of the DNA is better explained by TRBJ2-5, so the J call may be wrong. Germline assignment: CDR1 MNHEY and CDR2 SVGAGI. The CDR3 has 15 amino acids. In DNA, the CDR3 is TGTGCCAGCAGCCAAGGGACTAGACAGGGGAAGACCCAGTACTTC. Translation: CASSQGTRQGKTQYF.

There are a few counts of this clonotype. V usage is TRBV28 and J usage is TRBJ2-1; 10 bases fit TRBD2. With V trimmed by 7 bases and J by 7 bases, 10 bases remained unmatched. The V gene's germline CDR1 is MDHEN and CDR2 SYDVKM. CDR3 length: 15 amino acids. CDR3 bases: TGTGCCAGCACTAGACTAGCGGGCCGTGGGAATGAGCAGTTCTTC. Protein product: CASTRLAGRGNEQFF.

CDR3 in amino acids: CASSIDGRGGLHYEQYF. The CDR3 nucleotides read TGTGCCAGTAGTATAGATGGCCGAGGGGGCCTTCACTACGAGCAGTACTTC. The chain links TRBV19 to TRBJ2-7; 7 bases agree with TRBD1. Germline CDR1 and CDR2: LNHDA and SQIVND (reference sequence). Germline trimming cut 0 bases from V and 3 bases from J; bases unmatched to any gene: 11. The CDR3 has 17 residues.

The chain has TRBV20-1 and TRBJ2-1; TRBD2 agrees at 9 bases. The trim removed 6 bases at V and 0 bases at J, leaving 21 bases unmatched. Germline V lookup: CDR1 DFQATT, CDR2 SNEGSKA (reference sequence). This CDR3 has 20 amino acids. This chain's CDR3 is CSAPSLNALRSGSSYNEQFF. The CDR3 region has the DNA TGCAGTGCCCCTAGTTTAAATGCGCTACGTAGCGGGAGCTCCTACAATGAGCAGTTCTTC.

The CDR3 loop reads CSARDRKKPSTDTQYF. The CDR3 region has the DNA TGCAGTGCTAGAGATAGGAAGAAACCCTCCACAGATACGCAGTATTTT. This sequence joins TRBV20-1 and TRBJ2-3; D ambiguous. Germline assignment: CDR1 DFQATT and CDR2 SNEGSKA (reference sequence). Trimming took off 0 bases at V and 2 bases at J, with 15 bases between the two ends. The CDR3 has 16 residues.